These T cell receptor beta chains were read from a single sample in a study of blood T cell repertoires in COVID-19. Assay used: immunoSEQ multiplex PCR; TCRdb lists only in-frame clones, some missing. The sample holds almost 70,000 clones, roughly 89% seen once. The material sequenced was peripheral blood. The receptors stem from a woman aged 45-59 years with active COVID-19. CDR3s include the opening cysteine and the closing phenylalanine or tryptophan. A D gene is named only where the DNA matches it firmly. Only some rows state a clone size, as once, few, many or a class for expanded clones.

j_gene: TRBJ1-2
abundance: few
d_gene: NA
v_gene: TRBV7-8
CDR3aa: CASGPRGTVRDGYTF
CDR3nt: TGTGCCAGCGGGCCCCGCGGGACGGTACGGGATGGCTACACCTTC

j_gene: TRBJ2-7
abundance: NA
d_gene: NA
v_gene: TRBV7-6
CDR3aa: CASSPRVYSYEQYF
CDR3nt: TGTGCCAGCAGCCCTCGGGTTTACTCCTACGAGCAGTACTTC

j_gene: TRBJ1-2
abundance: NA
d_gene: TRBD1
v_gene: TRBV10-3
CDR3aa: CAISEGGQTYGYTF
CDR3nt: TGTGCCATCAGTGAGGGGGGACAGACCTATGGCTACACCTTC

j_gene: TRBJ2-7
abundance: NA
d_gene: TRBD1
v_gene: TRBV29-1
CDR3aa: CSIIWDRGLEQYF
CDR3nt: TGCAGCATAATCTGGGACAGGGGGCTTGAGCAGTACTTC

j_gene: TRBJ2-7
abundance: NA
d_gene: NA
v_gene: TRBV3-1/TRBV3-2
CDR3aa: CASSQSVYEQYF
CDR3nt: TGTGCCAGCAGCCAATCCGTCTACGAGCAGTACTTC

j_gene: TRBJ1-4
abundance: NA
d_gene: NA
v_gene: TRBV27
CDR3aa: CASTDTFGEKLFF
CDR3nt: TGTGCCAGCACCGACACTTTCGGTGAAAAACTGTTTTTT

j_gene: TRBJ2-7
abundance: NA
d_gene: NA
v_gene: TRBV5-8
CDR3aa: CASTVGAFYEQYF
CDR3nt: TGTGCCAGCACGGTAGGGGCATTCTACGAGCAGTACTTC

j_gene: TRBJ2-7
abundance: NA
d_gene: TRBD2
v_gene: TRBV9
CDR3aa: CASSVTSGPYEQYF
CDR3nt: TGTGCCAGCAGCGTGACTAGCGGCCCCTACGAGCAGTACTTC

j_gene: TRBJ2-7
abundance: NA
d_gene: NA
v_gene: TRBV7-9
CDR3aa: CASSPSFERVYEQYF
CDR3nt: TGTGCCAGCAGCCCTAGCTTTGAGAGAGTATACGAGCAGTACTTC

j_gene: TRBJ2-3
abundance: NA
d_gene: TRBD2
v_gene: TRBV28
CDR3aa: CASGTSGRSGTDTQYF
CDR3nt: TGTGCCAGTGGGACTAGCGGGAGGAGCGGCACAGATACGCAGTATTTT

j_gene: TRBJ1-1
abundance: once
d_gene: NA
v_gene: TRBV19
CDR3aa: CASFTTGNTEAFF
CDR3nt: TGTGCCAGCTTTACGACGGGGAACACTGAAGCTTTCTTT

j_gene: TRBJ1-5
abundance: NA
d_gene: NA
v_gene: TRBV12-5
CDR3aa: CASGPSGGVTNQPQHF
CDR3nt: TGTGCTAGTGGTCCCTCGGGGGGAGTTACCAATCAGCCCCAGCATTTT

j_gene: TRBJ2-3
abundance: NA
d_gene: NA
v_gene: TRBV4-1
CDR3aa: CASSPRPGESTDTQYF
CDR3nt: TGCGCCAGCAGTCCCCGGCCGGGAGAGAGCACAGATACGCAGTATTTT

j_gene: TRBJ2-1
abundance: NA
d_gene: TRBD2
v_gene: TRBV5-4
CDR3aa: CASSAPGLAGVGAYNEQFF
CDR3nt: TGTGCCAGCAGCGCACCGGGACTAGCGGGAGTTGGGGCCTACAATGAGCAGTTCTTC

j_gene: TRBJ1-5
abundance: NA
d_gene: NA
v_gene: TRBV6-5
CDR3aa: CASSYSLGGQPQHF
CDR3nt: TGTGCCAGCAGTTACTCCTTGGGAGGTCAGCCCCAGCATTTT

j_gene: TRBJ2-7
abundance: NA
d_gene: TRBD1
v_gene: TRBV6-5
CDR3aa: CACLYPDRVGEQYF
CDR3nt: TGTGCCTGCCTGTATCCTGACAGGGTTGGAGAGCAGTACTTC

j_gene: TRBJ1-2
abundance: once
d_gene: NA
v_gene: TRBV7-6
CDR3aa: CASTSTPRDGYTF
CDR3nt: TGTGCCAGCACCTCGACCCCACGGGATGGCTACACCTTC

j_gene: TRBJ2-7
abundance: NA
d_gene: TRBD2
v_gene: TRBV5-6
CDR3aa: CASRGLAGVGAYEQYF
CDR3nt: TGTGCCAGCAGGGGTCTAGCGGGAGTGGGCGCCTACGAGCAGTACTTC

j_gene: TRBJ2-7
abundance: NA
d_gene: TRBD2
v_gene: TRBV19
CDR3aa: CASSTSGFYEQYF
CDR3nt: TGTGCCAGTAGTACTAGCGGGTTCTACGAGCAGTACTTC

j_gene: TRBJ2-7
abundance: NA
d_gene: TRBD2
v_gene: TRBV6-5
CDR3aa: CASRPRSGDSYEQYF
CDR3nt: TGTGCCAGCAGACCACGCAGCGGGGACTCCTACGAGCAGTACTTC

j_gene: TRBJ2-5
abundance: NA
d_gene: NA
v_gene: TRBV6-5
CDR3aa: CASSYLEQGPQETQYF
CDR3nt: TGTGCCAGCAGTTACTTAGAACAGGGCCCACAAGAGACCCAGTACTTC

j_gene: TRBJ2-2
abundance: NA
d_gene: NA
v_gene: TRBV24-1
CDR3aa: CATRSGETGELFF
CDR3nt: TGTGCCACCAGATCGGGGGAGACCGGGGAGCTGTTTTTT

j_gene: TRBJ2-7
abundance: NA
d_gene: TRBD1
v_gene: TRBV6-5
CDR3aa: CASSNDRDRNEQYF
CDR3nt: TGTGCCAGCAGTAACGACAGGGACAGGAACGAGCAGTACTTC

j_gene: TRBJ2-1
abundance: NA
d_gene: NA
v_gene: TRBV6-5
CDR3aa: CASSYPGFTPPGEQFF
CDR3nt: TGTGCCAGCAGTTACCCGGGATTTACCCCCCCCGGCGAGCAGTTCTTC

j_gene: TRBJ1-2
abundance: NA
d_gene: NA
v_gene: TRBV12-3/TRBV12-4
CDR3aa: CASRGATDGYTF
CDR3nt: TGTGCCAGCAGGGGGGCAACGGATGGCTACACCTTC

j_gene: TRBJ2-1
abundance: NA
d_gene: NA
v_gene: TRBV3-1/TRBV3-2
CDR3aa: CASGSFDEQFF
CDR3nt: TGTGCCAGCGGGAGTTTTGATGAGCAGTTCTTC

j_gene: TRBJ1-1
abundance: NA
d_gene: NA
v_gene: TRBV19
CDR3aa: CGSTGSSEAFF
CDR3nt: TGTGGGTCCACAGGGTCCTCTGAAGCTTTCTTT

j_gene: TRBJ2-3
abundance: once
d_gene: TRBD2
v_gene: TRBV10-3
CDR3aa: CAISESTSGRSDTQYF
CDR3nt: TGTGCCATCAGTGAGTCAACTAGCGGGAGGTCAGATACGCAGTATTTT

j_gene: TRBJ2-1
abundance: NA
d_gene: NA
v_gene: TRBV28
CDR3aa: CASRPRAGSSYNEQFF
CDR3nt: TGTGCCAGCAGACCTCGCGCGGGTAGCTCCTACAATGAGCAGTTCTTC

j_gene: TRBJ2-1
abundance: NA
d_gene: TRBD2
v_gene: TRBV15
CDR3aa: CATKGGLAGGYNEQFF
CDR3nt: TGTGCCACCAAGGGGGGACTAGCGGGAGGGTACAATGAGCAGTTCTTC

j_gene: TRBJ2-7
abundance: NA
d_gene: TRBD1
v_gene: TRBV11-1
CDR3aa: CASSGGRGTYEQYF
CDR3nt: TGTGCCAGCAGTGGGGGCAGGGGGACCTACGAGCAGTACTTC

j_gene: TRBJ2-7
abundance: NA
d_gene: TRBD2
v_gene: TRBV20-1
CDR3aa: CSASRLTSGSPTSYEQYF
CDR3nt: TGCAGTGCTAGTCGTTTGACTAGCGGGAGCCCCACCTCCTACGAGCAGTACTTC

j_gene: TRBJ2-1
abundance: NA
d_gene: TRBD2
v_gene: TRBV14
CDR3aa: CASSRTGTSISYNEQFF
CDR3nt: TGTGCCAGCAGCCGAACGGGGACTAGCATTTCCTACAATGAGCAGTTCTTC

j_gene: TRBJ2-7
abundance: NA
d_gene: TRBD2
v_gene: TRBV18
CDR3aa: CASSPGRGGYEQYF
CDR3nt: TGTGCCAGCTCACCAGGGAGGGGAGGATACGAGCAGTACTTC

j_gene: TRBJ2-1
abundance: once
d_gene: NA
v_gene: TRBV28
CDR3aa: CASSFRGQQFF
CDR3nt: TGTGCCAGCAGTTTTCGTGGCCAGCAGTTCTTC

j_gene: TRBJ2-3
abundance: NA
d_gene: TRBD1
v_gene: TRBV18
CDR3aa: CASSRGQGHYTQYF
CDR3nt: TGTGCCAGCTCAAGGGGACAGGGCCACTATACGCAGTATTTT

j_gene: TRBJ2-2
abundance: NA
d_gene: NA
v_gene: TRBV15
CDR3aa: CATSYGHDTGELFF
CDR3nt: TGTGCCACCAGCTACGGACATGACACCGGGGAGCTGTTTTTT

j_gene: TRBJ2-7
abundance: NA
d_gene: TRBD2
v_gene: TRBV19
CDR3aa: CASRVAGVGEQYF
CDR3nt: TGTGCCAGTAGGGTGGCGGGAGTGGGCGAGCAGTACTTC

j_gene: TRBJ1-1
abundance: NA
d_gene: NA
v_gene: TRBV30
CDR3aa: CAFREFGREDTEAFF
CDR3nt: TGTGCCTTCAGGGAGTTCGGGAGGGAAGACACTGAAGCTTTCTTT

j_gene: TRBJ2-3
abundance: NA
d_gene: NA
v_gene: TRBV5-1
CDR3aa: CASSLVSGFTDTQYF
CDR3nt: TGCGCCAGCAGCTTGGTGTCGGGTTTCACAGATACGCAGTATTTT

j_gene: TRBJ2-7
abundance: NA
d_gene: TRBD1
v_gene: TRBV6-1
CDR3aa: CASRGQGVPYEQYF
CDR3nt: TGTGCCAGCAGAGGACAGGGGGTCCCCTACGAGCAGTACTTC

j_gene: TRBJ2-2
abundance: once
d_gene: TRBD2
v_gene: TRBV27
CDR3aa: CASRLAGGSGGELFF
CDR3nt: TGTGCCAGCAGGCTAGCGGGAGGGTCCGGCGGGGAGCTGTTTTTT

j_gene: TRBJ2-7
abundance: NA
d_gene: TRBD1
v_gene: TRBV14
CDR3aa: CASSHLGTGGTYEQYF
CDR3nt: TGTGCCAGCAGCCACCTCGGGACAGGGGGTACCTACGAGCAGTACTTC

j_gene: TRBJ1-1
abundance: once
d_gene: NA
v_gene: TRBV5-1
CDR3aa: CASSSGEIWGTEAFF
CDR3nt: TGCGCCAGCAGCTCGGGGGAGATCTGGGGAACTGAAGCTTTCTTT

j_gene: TRBJ2-7
abundance: NA
d_gene: TRBD1
v_gene: TRBV29-1
CDR3aa: CSGSPGTGGTREQYF
CDR3nt: TGCAGCGGCTCTCCCGGGACAGGGGGGACGAGGGAGCAGTACTTC

j_gene: TRBJ2-6
abundance: NA
d_gene: NA
v_gene: TRBV15
CDR3aa: CATSRVGASAANVLTF
CDR3nt: TGTGCCACCAGCAGAGTTGGGGCCTCTGCGGCCAACGTCCTGACTTTC

j_gene: TRBJ2-2
abundance: NA
d_gene: NA
v_gene: TRBV11-3
CDR3aa: CASSPGTRNTGELFF
CDR3nt: TGTGCCAGCAGCCCTGGGACTCGAAACACCGGGGAGCTGTTTTTT

j_gene: TRBJ1-1
abundance: NA
d_gene: NA
v_gene: TRBV19
CDR3aa: CASSAPAGVGTEAFF
CDR3nt: TGTGCCAGTAGTGCCCCGGCCGGGGTGGGCACTGAAGCTTTCTTT